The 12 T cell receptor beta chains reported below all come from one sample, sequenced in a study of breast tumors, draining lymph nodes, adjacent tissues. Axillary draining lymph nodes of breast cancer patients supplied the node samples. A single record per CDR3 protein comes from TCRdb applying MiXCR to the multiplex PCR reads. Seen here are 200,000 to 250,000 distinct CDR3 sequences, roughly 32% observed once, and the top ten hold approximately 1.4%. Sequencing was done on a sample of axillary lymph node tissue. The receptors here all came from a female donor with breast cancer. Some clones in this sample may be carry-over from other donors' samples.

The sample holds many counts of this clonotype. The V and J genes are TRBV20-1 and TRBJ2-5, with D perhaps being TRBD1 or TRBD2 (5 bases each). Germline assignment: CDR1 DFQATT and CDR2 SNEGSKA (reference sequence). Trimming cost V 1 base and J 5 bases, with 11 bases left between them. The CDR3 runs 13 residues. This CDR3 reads CSARANEGETQYF. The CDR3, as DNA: TGCAGTGCTAGAGCTAACGAGGGGGAGACCCAGTACTTC.

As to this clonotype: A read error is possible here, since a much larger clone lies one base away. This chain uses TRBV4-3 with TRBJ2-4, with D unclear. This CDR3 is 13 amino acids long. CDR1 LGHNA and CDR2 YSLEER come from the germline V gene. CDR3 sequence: CASRQGTKNIQYF. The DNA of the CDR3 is TGCGCCAGCAGGCAAGGGACCAAAAACATTCAGTACTTC.

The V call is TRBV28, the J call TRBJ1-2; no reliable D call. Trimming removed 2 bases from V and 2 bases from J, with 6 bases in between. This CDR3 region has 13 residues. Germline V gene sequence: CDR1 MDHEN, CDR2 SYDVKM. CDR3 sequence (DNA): TGTGCCAGCAGTTTAGCTACGAACTATGGCTACACCTTC. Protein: CASSLATNYGYTF.

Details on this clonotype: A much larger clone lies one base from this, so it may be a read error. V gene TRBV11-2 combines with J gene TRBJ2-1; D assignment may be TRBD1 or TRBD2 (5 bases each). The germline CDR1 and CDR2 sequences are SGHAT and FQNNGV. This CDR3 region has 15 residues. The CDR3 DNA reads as TGTGCCAGCAGCTTTTTTCCGCAGGGAGAACGTGAGCAGCTCTTC. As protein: CASSFFPQGEREQLF.

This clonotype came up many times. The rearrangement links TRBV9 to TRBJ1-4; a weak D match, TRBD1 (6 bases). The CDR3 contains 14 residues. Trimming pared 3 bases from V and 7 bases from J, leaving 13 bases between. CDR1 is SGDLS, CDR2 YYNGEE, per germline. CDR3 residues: CASSAGGAGEKLFF. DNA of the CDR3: TGTGCCAGCAGCGCGGGGGGCGCGGGTGAAAAACTGTTTTTT.

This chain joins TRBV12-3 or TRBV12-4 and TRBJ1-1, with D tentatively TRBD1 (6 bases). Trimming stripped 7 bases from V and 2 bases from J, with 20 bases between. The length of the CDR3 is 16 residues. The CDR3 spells CASTSTGMGANTEAFF. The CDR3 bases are TGTGCCAGCACGTCGACAGGAATGGGCGCAAACACTGAAGCTTTCTTT.

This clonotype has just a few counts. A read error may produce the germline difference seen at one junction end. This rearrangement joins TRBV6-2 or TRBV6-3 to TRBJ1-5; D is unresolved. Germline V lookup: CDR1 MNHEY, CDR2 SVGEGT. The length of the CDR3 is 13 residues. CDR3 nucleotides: TGTGCCAGCAGTCACTCGTTCACAGAGCCCCAGCATTTT. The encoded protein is CASSHSFTEPQHF.

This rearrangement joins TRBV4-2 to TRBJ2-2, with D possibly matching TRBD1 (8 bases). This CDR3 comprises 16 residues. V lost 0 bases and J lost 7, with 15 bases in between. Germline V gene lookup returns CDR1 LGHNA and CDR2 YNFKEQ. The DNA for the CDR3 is TGTGCCAGCAGCCAAGAAGGGTACAGGGGGGGCGGGGAGCTGTTTTTT. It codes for CASSQEGYRGGGELFF.

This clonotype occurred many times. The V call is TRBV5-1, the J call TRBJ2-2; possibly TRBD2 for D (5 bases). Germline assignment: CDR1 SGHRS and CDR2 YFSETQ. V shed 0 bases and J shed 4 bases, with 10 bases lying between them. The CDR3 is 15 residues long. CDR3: CASSLGLPATGELFF. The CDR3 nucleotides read TGCGCCAGCAGCTTGGGACTACCGGCCACCGGGGAGCTGTTTTTT. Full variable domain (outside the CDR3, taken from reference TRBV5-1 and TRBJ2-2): KAGVTQTPRYLIKTRGQQVTLSCSPISGHRSVSWYQQTPGQGLQFLFEYFSETQRNKGNFPGRFSGRQFSNSRSEMNVSTLELGDSALYLCASSLGLPATGELFFGEGSRLTVL.

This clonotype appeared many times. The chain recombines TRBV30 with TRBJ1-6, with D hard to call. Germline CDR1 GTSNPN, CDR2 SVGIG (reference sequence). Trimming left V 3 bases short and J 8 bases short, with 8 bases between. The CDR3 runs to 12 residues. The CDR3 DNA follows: TGTGCCTGGAGGGCACCCTATTCACCCCTCCACTTT. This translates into CAWRAPYSPLHF.

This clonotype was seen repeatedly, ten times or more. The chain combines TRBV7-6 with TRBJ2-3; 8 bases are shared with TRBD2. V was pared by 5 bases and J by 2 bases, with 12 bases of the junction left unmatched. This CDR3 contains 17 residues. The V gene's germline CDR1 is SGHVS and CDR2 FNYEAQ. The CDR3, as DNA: TGTGCCAGCAGCCGAGAAAGCGGGAGTTACTTCACAGATACGCAGTATTTT. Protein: CASSRESGSYFTDTQYF.

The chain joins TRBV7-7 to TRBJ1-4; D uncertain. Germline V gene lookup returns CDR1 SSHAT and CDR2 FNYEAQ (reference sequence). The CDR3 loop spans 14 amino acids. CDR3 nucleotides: TGTGGCCTAGGTGGGCGAGGGTTGGATGAAAAACTGTTTTTT. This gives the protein CGLGGRGLDEKLFF.